This is a list of T cell receptor beta chains from one sample in a study of technical replicates of blood from a few donors. The data were produced by immunoSEQ multiplex PCR, yet TCRdb's version contains in-frame clones alone and is incomplete. The table includes approximately 87,000 clones, approximately 96% detected once. Material: T cells isolated from PBMCs. All receptors derive from a human donor in good health. CDR3s include the opening cysteine and the closing phenylalanine or tryptophan. A D gene is named only where the DNA matches it firmly. Clone size is shown for a subset of rows, as once, few, many or a class of expanded clone.

d_call	j_call	v_call	clone_size	cdr3_aa	cdr3_nt
.	TRBJ2-3	TRBV5-1	.	CASSYTRRNTDTQYF	TGCGCCAGCAGCTACACCAGGAGGAACACAGATACGCAGTATTTT
.	TRBJ1-5	TRBV18	.	CASSPPAGANQPQHF	TGTGCCAGCTCACCACCGGCAGGGGCAAATCAGCCCCAGCATTTT
TRBD1	TRBJ2-7	TRBV7-2	.	CASSQRQGYSYEQYF	TGTGCCAGCAGCCAAAGACAGGGTTACTCCTACGAGCAGTACTTC
TRBD2	TRBJ2-1	TRBV11-2	.	CASTLGRDEQFF	TGTGCCAGCACCCTCGGGAGGGATGAGCAGTTCTTC
TRBD2	TRBJ2-7	TRBV2	.	CASCPYEREVSYEQYF	TGTGCCAGCTGTCCCTATGAGCGGGAGGTCTCCTACGAGCAGTACTTC
.	TRBJ1-1	TRBV7-9	.	CASSPDRLNTEAFF	TGTGCCAGCAGCCCCGACAGATTGAACACTGAAGCTTTCTTT
TRBD1	TRBJ1-1	TRBV5-1	.	CASSSQGDTEAFF	TGCGCCAGCAGCTCACAGGGGGACACTGAAGCTTTCTTT
TRBD1	TRBJ2-7	TRBV6-5	.	CASSYSMTGASYEQYF	TGTGCCAGCAGTTACTCGATGACAGGGGCGTCCTACGAGCAGTACTTC
.	TRBJ2-6	TRBV4-2	.	CASSQVMGASSGANVLTF	TGTGCCAGCAGCCAAGTTATGGGGGCGAGTTCTGGGGCCAACGTCCTGACTTTC
TRBD2	TRBJ2-1	TRBV6-5	once	CASSLQTSGAYNEQFF	TGTGCCAGCAGTTTACAAACTAGCGGGGCCTACAATGAGCAGTTCTTC
TRBD1	TRBJ1-2	TRBV27	.	CATRQGPGYGYTF	TGTGCTACCAGACAGGGGCCCGGTTATGGCTACACCTTC
.	TRBJ1-2	TRBV18	.	CASSPSREWGYTF	TGTGCCAGCTCACCATCCCGGGAGTGGGGCTACACCTTC
TRBD1	TRBJ1-4	TRBV28	.	CASSLVQGELFF	TGTGCCAGCAGTTTAGTACAGGGGGAACTGTTTTTT
.	TRBJ2-7	TRBV4-3	.	CASSQDSDGRGEQYF	TGCGCCAGCAGCCAAGATTCAGACGGGAGAGGCGAGCAGTACTTC
TRBD1	TRBJ2-7	TRBV28	.	CATATSSPGQGYEQYF	TGTGCCACTGCCACTAGCTCACCGGGACAGGGATACGAGCAGTACTTC
TRBD1	TRBJ2-1	TRBV7-9	once	CASSLETGAFFF	TGTGCCAGCAGCTTGGAGACAGGGGCCTTCTTCTTC
TRBD2	TRBJ2-7	TRBV7-8	.	CASAGTSGSWTYEQYF	TGTGCCAGCGCCGGGACTAGCGGGTCGTGGACCTACGAGCAGTACTTC